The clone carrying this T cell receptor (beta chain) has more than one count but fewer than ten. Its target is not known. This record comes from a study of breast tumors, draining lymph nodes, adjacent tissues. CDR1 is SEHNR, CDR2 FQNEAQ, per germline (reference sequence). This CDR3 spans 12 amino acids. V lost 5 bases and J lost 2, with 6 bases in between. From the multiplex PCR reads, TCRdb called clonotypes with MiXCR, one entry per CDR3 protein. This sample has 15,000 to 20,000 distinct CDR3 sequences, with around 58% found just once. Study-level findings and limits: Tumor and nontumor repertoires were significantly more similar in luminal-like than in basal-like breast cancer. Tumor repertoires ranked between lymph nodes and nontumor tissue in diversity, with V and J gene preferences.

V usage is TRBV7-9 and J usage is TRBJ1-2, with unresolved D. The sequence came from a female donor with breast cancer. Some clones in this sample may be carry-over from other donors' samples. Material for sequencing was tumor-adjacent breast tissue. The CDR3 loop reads CASSLGNYGYTF. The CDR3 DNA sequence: TGTGCCAGCAGCCTGGGGAACTATGGCTACACCTTC.